The 27 T cell receptor beta chains below were found in one sample sequenced in a study of CD8+ T cells in alopecia areata. Treatment here: oral pan-JAK inhibitor, 5-10 mg twice daily. RNA extraction and reverse transcription yielded cDNA as sequencing template. TCRdb keeps only in-frame clones here, not all; method: immunoSEQ multiplex PCR. The repertoire holds about 220,000 clones, with about 58% as singletons. Sequencing was performed on CD4+ T cells sorted from blood, taken at week 4, from a patient treated with tofacitinib. The receptor source for this set is a human donor with alopecia areata.

This sequence joins TRBV7-2 and TRBJ2-5; D may be TRBD2 (6 bases). This CDR3 comprises 14 residues. The germline V and J ends were trimmed by 2 bases and 2 bases, with 9 bases remaining between them. Germline V gene lookup returns CDR1 SGHTA and CDR2 FQGNSA. The CDR3 region has the DNA TGTGCCAGCAGCTTACTGGGACTTCAAGAGACCCAGTACTTC. It codes for CASSLLGLQETQYF. The variable domain in full, completed from reference TRBV7-2 and TRBJ2-5, reads GAGVSQSPSNKVTEKGKDVELRCDPISGHTALYWYRQSLGQGLEFLIYFQGNSAPDKSGLPSDRFSAERTGGSVSTLTIQRTQQEDSAVYLCASSLLGLQETQYFGPGTRLLVL.

This chain joins TRBV5-6 and TRBJ2-7; 8 bases match TRBD2. The germline V gene encodes CDR1 SGHDT and CDR2 YYEEEE. The CDR3 is 13 residues long. Trimming cost V 2 bases and J 6 bases; bases outside gene matches: 4. For the CDR3, the DNA is TGTGCCAGCAGCTTAGTAGCGGGGCCCGAGCAGTACTTC. Amino acid sequence: CASSLVAGPEQYF. Supplemented by reference TRBV5-6 and TRBJ2-7, the full variable domain reads DAGVTQSPTHLIKTRGQQVTLRCSPKSGHDTVSWYQQALGQGPQFIFQYYEEEERQRGNFPDRFSGHQFPNYSSELNVNALLLGDSALYLCASSLVAGPEQYFGPGTRLTVT.

This clone was observed a few times. At one end, the junction sequence differs from germline, possibly due to a read error. The chain couples TRBV23-1 to TRBJ1-5, with TRBD1 matching over 9 bases. TRBV23-1 is an ORF for which the function is uncertain. This CDR3 spans 18 amino acids. The CDR3 here is CASGHRDRVCDSNQPQHF. The CDR3 DNA reads TGCGCCAGCGGTCACCGGGACAGGGTTTGCGATAGCAATCAGCCCCAGCATTTT.

The chain is built from TRBV5-1 and TRBJ2-2, with D possibly matching TRBD2 (6 bases). The germline gives CDR1 SGHRS, CDR2 YFSETQ. Trimming cost V 4 bases and J 7 bases, with 17 bases left between them. The CDR3 has 15 residues. CDR3 in amino acids: CASSPRERLGGELFF. The CDR3 DNA reads TGCGCCAGCAGCCCCCGGGAGAGGCTGGGCGGGGAGCTGTTTTTT.

The chain is built from TRBV30 and TRBJ1-3; 8 bases are a match to TRBD1. V was clipped by 3 bases and J by 0 bases; unmatched bases: 4. The germline V gene has CDR1 GTSNPN and CDR2 SVGIG (reference sequence). CDR3 length: 15 amino acids. The CDR3 sequence: CAWSATGGSGNTIYF. The CDR3 DNA is TGTGCCTGGAGCGCAACAGGGGGCTCTGGAAACACCATATATTTT. Using reference TRBV30 and TRBJ1-3 for the parts outside the CDR3, the full variable domain is SQTIHQWPATLVQPVGSPLSLECTVEGTSNPNLYWYRQAAGRGLQLLFYSVGIGQISSEVPQNLSASRPQDRQFILSSKKLLLSDSGFYLCAWSATGGSGNTIYFGEGSWLTVV.

The CDR3 here is CASSSTTGGEQPQHF. The CDR3 DNA reads as TGTGCCAGCAGTTCAACTACAGGGGGCGAACAGCCCCAGCATTTT. The chain combines TRBV27 with TRBJ1-5, with 9 positions matching TRBD1. The V and J ends lost 4 bases and 7 bases, in that order; junction bases with no gene match: 8. Germline V lookup: CDR1 MNHEY, CDR2 SMNVEV (reference sequence). This CDR3 region has 15 residues.

The genes are TRBV20-1 and TRBJ1-2; D remains unclear. V was pared by 6 bases and J by 6 bases, with 11 bases between. Germline V CDR1 and CDR2: DFQATT, SNEGSKA (reference sequence). CDR3 length: 11 amino acids. CDR3 amino acids: CSAQADHGYTF. In nucleotides, the CDR3 is TGCAGTGCCCAAGCAGACCATGGCTACACCTTC.

This clone has more than one count but fewer than ten. The chain joins TRBV4-1 to TRBJ2-1, with D possibly matching TRBD2 (6 bases). CDR1 and CDR2 from the germline V gene are MGHRA and YSYEKL. CDR3 length: 16 amino acids. V lost 0 bases and J 9 bases, leaving 18 bases between the germline ends. The CDR3 nucleotides read TGCGCCAGCAGCCAAGAAGCGGGCTTTAGTGGGGGTGAGCAGTTCTTC. This translates into CASSQEAGFSGGEQFF.

With respect to this clone: Other DNA sequences in the same sample also yield this CDR3. The chain couples TRBV19 to TRBJ2-2; D is undetermined. The CDR3 is 11 amino acids. The V and J ends lost 6 bases and 5 bases respectively, with 4 bases between them. CDR1 is LNHDA and CDR2 is SQIVND in the germline V gene (reference sequence). DNA for the CDR3: TGTGCCAGTAGGAATACCGGGGAGCTGTTTTTT. Its protein product is CASRNTGELFF.

The chain uses TRBV9 and TRBJ1-1; tentative D call: TRBD1 (6 bases). The CDR3 length is 15 residues. The germline CDR1 and CDR2 sequences are SGDLS and YYNGEE. V was cut by 4 bases and J by 4 bases, with 17 bases left in between. CDR3 amino acids: CASSRGTGKVTEAFF. The CDR3 nucleotides are TGTGCCAGCAGCCGCGGAACAGGGAAGGTCACTGAAGCTTTCTTT.

This clone was recorded once. This chain connects TRBV12-5 to TRBJ2-1; D uncertain. The germline V gene has CDR1 LGHNT and CDR2 FRNRAP. The CDR3 contains 11 residues. V was shortened by 2 bases and J by 6 bases, with 2 bases between the two germline ends. This chain's CDR3 is CASGLFNEQFF. DNA for the CDR3: TGTGCTAGTGGTTTGTTCAATGAGCAGTTCTTC.

The chain combines TRBV30 with TRBJ2-6; D not resolved. The CDR3 is 12 amino acids. CDR1 is GTSNPN and CDR2 is SVGIG in the germline V gene (reference sequence). V was shortened by 6 bases and J by 2 bases, with 5 bases between the two germline ends. The CDR3 DNA is TGTGCCTGCGTTCCTGGGGCCAACGTCCTGACTTTC. This gives the protein CACVPGANVLTF.

This chain links TRBV9 with TRBJ2-7; a weak D match, TRBD1 (5 bases). The CDR3 length is 13 residues. Germline-derived CDR1 and CDR2 are SGDLS and YYNGEE. Trimming pared 0 bases from V and 6 bases from J, leaving 10 bases between. CDR3 nucleotide sequence: TGTGCCAGCAGCGTAGGTGTTCAGGGCGAGCAGTACTTC. This translates into CASSVGVQGEQYF.

The chain is built from TRBV27 and TRBJ1-2; 8 bases align to TRBD1. The V and J ends lost 6 bases and 7 bases, in that order; junction bases with no gene match: 7. This CDR3 is 13 amino acids long. From germline, CDR1 is MNHEY and CDR2 SMNVEV (reference sequence). The CDR3 loop is CASSQSGGFGYTF. The CDR3 DNA reads TGTGCCAGCAGCCAGTCAGGGGGCTTTGGCTACACCTTC.

The chain has TRBV9 and TRBJ2-3; 8 positions agree with TRBD2. J lost 2 bases, V lost 2 bases, and 7 bases had no gene match. This CDR3 is 16 amino acids long. Germline V CDR1 and CDR2: SGDLS, YYNGEE. CDR3 protein: CASSVGIAGNTDTQYF. The CDR3 DNA is TGTGCCAGCAGCGTGGGCATAGCGGGGAACACAGATACGCAGTATTTT.

The V gene is TRBV27, the J gene TRBJ1-2, with a weak D call TRBD1 (5 bases). The V and J ends lost 3 bases and 3 bases respectively, with 11 bases between them. Per the germline V gene, CDR1 is MNHEY and CDR2 is SMNVEV (reference sequence). The CDR3 has 14 residues. CDR3 loop: CASSFQGGDYGYTF. CDR3 DNA: TGTGCCAGCAGTTTCCAGGGAGGAGACTATGGCTACACCTTC.

The chain carries TRBV2 and TRBJ2-7, with D possibly TRBD2 on 5 matching bases. The germline CDR1 and CDR2 sequences are SNHLY and FYNNEI. Trimming cost V 3 bases and J 8 bases, with 14 bases left between them. This CDR3 is 13 amino acids long. CDR3 residues: CASSETGTTQQYF. The CDR3 nucleotides read TGTGCCAGCAGTGAGACGGGAACAACCCAGCAGTACTTC.

V and J are TRBV4-3 and TRBJ1-6; 9 nucleotides align to TRBD1. CDR1 is LGHNA, CDR2 YSLEER, per germline. The trim removed 3 bases at V and 9 bases at J, leaving 6 bases unmatched. This CDR3 is 15 amino acids long. DNA of the CDR3: TGCGCCAGCAGCCAGGGACAGGGTGGAACTTCACCCCTCCACTTT. This encodes CASSQGQGGTSPLHF.

This sequence joins TRBV6-6 and TRBJ2-7; TRBD2 aligns across 7 bases. With V trimmed by 7 bases and J by 2 bases, 11 bases remained unmatched. The CDR3 has 15 residues. Germline-derived CDR1 and CDR2 are MNHNY and SVGAGI (reference sequence). The CDR3 is CASKPPASGPYEQYF. The CDR3 DNA is TGTGCCAGCAAACCACCGGCTAGCGGTCCCTACGAGCAGTACTTC.

CDR3 DNA sequence: TGTGCCAGCAGCTCAGTAGCGGTCACAGATACGCAGTATTTT. Amino acid sequence: CASSSVAVTDTQYF. V is TRBV7-2 and J is TRBJ2-3, with D possibly matching TRBD2 (6 bases). V lost 4 bases and J 2 bases, leaving 10 bases between the germline ends. The CDR3 contains 14 residues. CDR1 is SGHTA and CDR2 is FQGNSA in the germline V gene.

Of note for this clone: Other DNA sequences in this sample translate to the same CDR3. This rearrangement joins TRBV18 to TRBJ2-1; D remains ambiguous. Germline CDR1 KGHSH, CDR2 LQKENI. V was cut by 3 bases and J by 5 bases, with 8 bases left in between. CDR3 size: 13 residues. The CDR3 reads CASSPGTDNEQFF. The CDR3 DNA sequence: TGTGCCAGCTCACCGGGCACCGACAATGAGCAGTTCTTC. The full variable domain, completed using reference TRBV18 and TRBJ2-1, is NAGVMQNPRHLVRRRGQEARLRCSPMKGHSHVYWYRQLPEEGLKFMVYLQKENIIDESGMPKERFSAEFPKEGPSILRIQQVVRGDSAAYFCASSPGTDNEQFFGPGTRLTVL.

This clone is labeled as medium-sized (0.01 to 0.1%). This chain connects TRBV18 to TRBJ2-7, with TRBD1 matching over 9 bases. J was trimmed by 7 bases and V by 6 bases; bases with no gene match: 10. From germline, CDR1 is KGHSH and CDR2 LQKENI. This CDR3 has 14 amino acids. The CDR3 DNA follows: TGTGCCAGCTCTCCCGGGACAGGGACCCTTGAGCAGTACTTC. Translation: CASSPGTGTLEQYF.

Notes on this clone: Distinct nucleotide sequences in the sample also encode this CDR3. The chain employs TRBV7-2 and TRBJ2-7; TRBD1 matches 7 bases. The CDR3 covers 13 residues. The J segment lost 6 bases and the V segment lost 5 bases, leaving 7 bases of the junction unmatched. Germline loops: CDR1 SGHTA, CDR2 FQGNSA. CDR3 region: CASSPGQAGEQYF. DNA for the CDR3: TGTGCCAGCAGCCCTGGACAGGCTGGCGAGCAGTACTTC.

The chain joins TRBV9 to TRBJ2-1; 9 positions match TRBD2. Germline assignment: CDR1 SGDLS and CDR2 YYNGEE. V dropped 0 bases and J dropped 4; count of bases not matched to a gene: 5. This CDR3 region has 16 residues. This chain's CDR3 is CASSVGHAGGYNEQFF. CDR3 bases: TGTGCCAGCAGCGTAGGTCACGCGGGGGGGTACAATGAGCAGTTCTTC.

This chain uses TRBV6-5 with TRBJ1-1; D is uncertain. V lost 5 bases and J lost 1, with 8 bases in between. This CDR3 has 13 residues. CDR1 and CDR2 from the germline V gene are MNHEY and SVGAGI. CDR3 in amino acids: CASSRVPNTEAFF. The CDR3 DNA follows: TGTGCCAGCAGTAGGGTCCCGAACACTGAAGCTTTCTTT.

On this clone itself: The junction does not match germline at one end; this may be a read error. V is TRBV30 and J is TRBJ1-1; TRBD1 agrees at 8 bases. Germline CDR1 GTSNPN, CDR2 SVGIG (reference sequence). The CDR3 is 14 amino acids. CDR3 protein: CAWERQGMNTEASF. The CDR3 DNA follows: TGTGCCTGGGAACGACAGGGGATGAACACTGAAGCTTCCTTT.

The gene calls are TRBV23-1 and TRBJ2-3, with TRBD1 matching over 8 bases. TRBV23-1 is an open reading frame whose function is uncertain. Trimming took 0 bases from V and 5 from J; bases not matched to a gene: 10. CDR3 size: 17 residues. The chain's CDR3 is CASSQSVWTGWRDTQYF. The DNA for the CDR3 is TGCGCCAGCAGTCAATCGGTGTGGACAGGGTGGAGAGATACGCAGTATTTT.